Shown below are 17 T cell receptor beta chains from a single sample sequenced in a study of T cells after yellow fever vaccination. TCRdb passed the 5' RACE reads through MiXCR, listing each CDR3 protein once. Of more than 65,000 distinct CDR3 sequences in the sample, about 7.2% were seen once. Sample: CD8+ T cells sorted from PBMCs, taken 10 days after the first yellow fever vaccination. The receptors come from a man aged 18 to 29 who received the YFV17D yellow fever vaccine.

This clonotype has at least ten counts. The CDR3 loop reads CSARGRMNTEAFF. The CDR3 DNA follows: TGCAGTGCTAGAGGACGGATGAACACTGAAGCTTTCTTT. The gene calls are TRBV20-1 and TRBJ1-1, with D hard to call. With 1 base removed from V and 0 bases from J, the gap between germline ends came to 6 bases. Germline CDR1 is DFQATT and CDR2 is SNEGSKA (reference sequence). This CDR3 has 13 residues.

This clonotype was seen ten or more times. The J gene is TRBJ2-7, the V gene TRBV12-3 or TRBV12-4, with 7 bases aligning to TRBD1. This CDR3 is 13 amino acids long. The V and J ends lost 6 bases and 6 bases, in that order; junction bases with no gene match: 8. The CDR3 sequence is CASSATGPLEQYF. The CDR3 DNA reads TGTGCCAGCAGCGCGACAGGGCCCCTCGAGCAGTACTTC.

This clonotype was counted only a few times. The chain recombines TRBV20-1 with TRBJ1-2; 7 bases are shared with TRBD1. This CDR3 contains 15 residues. Losses at the gene ends were 0 bases for V and 4 bases for J; bases not matched to a gene: 8. Germline V gene data show CDR1 as DFQATT and CDR2 as SNEGSKA (reference sequence). As DNA, the CDR3 is TGCAGTGCTAGAGATGACCCAGGGGGGCTCTATGGCTACACCTTC. It is translated as CSARDDPGGLYGYTF.

V usage is TRBV4-1 and J usage is TRBJ1-4; D is possibly TRBD1 (5 bases). The CDR3 contains 15 residues. The V end lost 2 bases, the J end lost 3 bases, and 10 bases lay between the germline ends. Looked up from germline, CDR1 is MGHRA and CDR2 is YSYEKL. CDR3 sequence: CASSQLVGANEKLFF. CDR3 in DNA: TGCGCCAGCAGCCAATTGGTAGGGGCTAATGAAAAACTGTTTTTT.

This clonotype was found many times. J is TRBJ2-3 and V is TRBV12-3 or TRBV12-4; 10 nucleotides agree with TRBD2. V trimming: 6 bases; J trimming: 1 base; junction bases outside the gene matches: 4. The CDR3 has 15 amino acids. The CDR3 DNA reads as TGTGCCAGCAGCACTCTAGCGGGGGGCACAGATACGCAGTATTTT. It encodes CASSTLAGGTDTQYF.

The V and J genes are TRBV6-5 and TRBJ2-2; 9 bases line up with TRBD2. The V segment lost 0 bases and the J segment 6 bases; nucleotides outside the gene matches: 5. This CDR3 is built from 16 residues. Germline V CDR1 and CDR2: MNHEY, SVGAGI. This CDR3 is CASSYSAGGPSGELFF. The DNA of the CDR3 is TGTGCCAGCAGTTACTCGGCGGGGGGGCCGTCCGGGGAGCTGTTTTTT.

This sequence joins TRBV3-1 and TRBJ2-2; no clear D. The germline gives CDR1 LGHDT, CDR2 YNNKEL (reference sequence). The CDR3 has 15 residues. Between the trimmed V and J ends, which lost 3 bases and 6 bases, there was a span of 14 bases. CDR3 in DNA: TGTGCCAGCAGCCATAAACTGGTTTACCCCGGGGAGCTGTTTTTT. This gives the protein CASSHKLVYPGELFF.

In this sample, this clonotype turned up many times. This sequence joins TRBV7-6 and TRBJ1-6; 10 bases match TRBD1. The CDR3 extends over 20 amino acids. Germline V gene sequence: CDR1 SGHVS, CDR2 FNYEAQ. Unmatched junction bases numbered 8, after V lost 0 bases and J lost 0 bases. The CDR3 reads CASSLASDRGQSSYNSPLHF. The CDR3 DNA is TGTGCCAGCAGCTTAGCCTCAGACAGGGGGCAGAGCTCCTATAATTCACCCCTCCACTTT. Full variable domain (remainder filled in from reference TRBV7-6 and TRBJ1-6): GAGVSQSPRYKVTKRGQDVALRCDPISGHVSLYWYRQALGQGPEFLTYFNYEAQQDKSGLPNDRFSAERPEGSISTLTIQRTEQRDSAMYRCASSLASDRGQSSYNSPLHFGNGTRLTVT.

This clonotype has more than one count but fewer than ten. The J gene is TRBJ2-1, the V gene TRBV6-5; TRBD2 matches 8 bases. V lost 5 bases to trimming and J lost 0 bases; unmatched junction nucleotides: 12. The CDR3 length is 18 residues. The germline V gene has CDR1 MNHEY and CDR2 SVGAGI. CDR3 in DNA: TGTGCCAGCAGTCCACTCAACGGCCGGGGGGGCTCCTACAATGAGCAGTTCTTC. Translation gives CASSPLNGRGGSYNEQFF.

The rearrangement links TRBV28 to TRBJ1-2, with D possibly TRBD1 on 5 matching bases. From germline, CDR1 is MDHEN and CDR2 SYDVKM. Trimming shortened V by 8 bases and J by 3 bases, and 13 bases separated the two germline ends. This CDR3 has 13 residues. This CDR3 reads CASRGQGDYGYTF. CDR3 nucleotide sequence: TGTGCCAGCCGTGGGCAGGGAGACTATGGCTACACCTTC.

This clonotype was picked up one time. This chain links TRBV4-1 with TRBJ2-5; D is possibly TRBD1 (6 bases). Trimming shortened V by 5 bases and J by 5 bases, and 21 bases separated the two germline ends. The length of the CDR3 is 16 residues. The germline V gene has CDR1 MGHRA and CDR2 YSYEKL. CDR3 coding DNA: TGCGCCAGCAGCACCCGACAGGATAGCCCTGTGGAGACCCAGTACTTC. Protein sequence: CASSTRQDSPVETQYF.

This clonotype was detected a few times. The chain combines TRBV7-2 with TRBJ2-1; either TRBD1 or TRBD2 may supply D (5 bases each). V lost 2 bases, J lost 10 bases, and 21 bases lay in between. CDR3 length equals 16 residues. Germline CDR1 reads SGHTA; CDR2 reads FQGNSA. CDR3 coding DNA: TGTGCCAGCAGCTTACCCCCGGGACCCTTGAGGATGGAGCAGTTCTTC. This translates into CASSLPPGPLRMEQFF.

This clonotype appeared many times. The chain joins TRBV7-6 to TRBJ2-7, with D perhaps TRBD1 (6 bases). Between the trimmed V and J ends, which lost 5 bases and 2 bases, there was a span of 13 bases. The length of the CDR3 is 14 residues. Per germline, CDR1 SGHVS and CDR2 FNYEAQ. The CDR3 spells CASSTRDTAYEQYF. CDR3 in DNA: TGTGCCAGCAGCACCCGGGACACAGCCTACGAGCAGTACTTC.

This clonotype was counted at least ten times. V usage is TRBV10-1 and J usage is TRBJ2-1; D gene uncertain. This CDR3 has 13 amino acids. V shed 2 bases and J shed 3 bases, with 5 bases lying between them. Germline V lookup: CDR1 WNHNN, CDR2 SYGVQD (reference sequence). The CDR3 spells CASSEPYYNEQFF. CDR3 nucleotides: TGCGCCAGCAGTGAGCCCTACTACAATGAGCAGTTCTTC.

For the CDR3, the DNA is TGTGCCAGTAGTATTTCGCGGGACGGATTCTACGAGCAGTACTTC. It specifies CASSISRDGFYEQYF. The J gene is TRBJ2-7, the V gene TRBV19, with D possibly being TRBD2 (6 bases). This CDR3 comprises 15 residues. The ends were cut back, 3 bases at V and 3 bases at J, with 15 bases in the middle. In germline, CDR1 is LNHDA, CDR2 SQIVND (reference sequence).

This clonotype was seen ten or more times. The chain combines TRBV4-3 with TRBJ2-1, with TRBD1 identical over 9 bases. This CDR3 is 14 amino acids long. The V gene end was trimmed by 4 bases and the J gene end by 12 bases; junction bases not matched to a gene: 10. Looked up from germline, CDR1 is LGHNA and CDR2 is YSLEER. The CDR3 protein is CASSPLDRGLGQFF. CDR3 DNA: TGCGCCAGCAGCCCCTTGGACAGGGGTCTGGGGCAGTTCTTC.

Ten or more counts support this clonotype. The rearrangement links TRBV4-2 to TRBJ1-5, with D unresolved. This CDR3 spans 16 amino acids. Trimming left V 0 bases short and J 0 bases short, with 9 bases between. The germline V gene has CDR1 LGHNA and CDR2 YNFKEQ. The CDR3, as DNA: TGTGCCAGCAGCCAAGATGGGCAGTATAGCAATCAGCCCCAGCATTTT. This encodes CASSQDGQYSNQPQHF.